The present T cell receptor (beta chain) was sequenced within a study of blood T cell repertoires in COVID-19. Study-level information: T cells, B-cell-depleted T cells, or PBMCs supplied cDNA or gDNA.

Participant reports of clinical history set cohort assignment. Study processing details: Reference gene primer amplification in the assay estimated nucleated cell counts. Sequenced by immunoSEQ multiplex PCR; TCRdb stores in-frame clones only, minus some. From that table come the V and J calls and clone size; the DNA was used to work out D and trimming. The sample lists fewer than 450,000 clones, nearly 90% seen once, with approximately 2.1% in the top ten. The CDR3 length is 15 residues. The trim removed 8 bases at V and 7 bases at J, leaving 15 bases unmatched. Germline V gene lookup returns CDR1 MGHRA and CDR2 YSYEKL.

The V call is TRBV4-1, the J call TRBJ2-3; 7 bases agree with TRBD2. The sequence was obtained from a woman aged 40-49 years with acute COVID-19. Input material: PBMCs or T cells enriched from blood (not recorded which). The CDR3 reads CASFSGERGGNTQYF. The CDR3, as DNA: TGCGCCAGCTTCAGTGGGGAGCGGGGAGGAAATACGCAGTATTTT.